This T cell receptor (beta chain) was identified during a study of blood T cell repertoires in COVID-19. At the level of the study: T cells, B-cell-depleted T cells, or PBMCs supplied cDNA or gDNA.

Trimming removed 10 bases from V and 4 bases from J; junction bases left unmatched: 12. The CDR3 has 15 amino acids. Germline values: CDR1 PRHDT, CDR2 FYEKMQ (reference sequence). The data were produced by immunoSEQ multiplex PCR, yet TCRdb's version contains in-frame clones alone and is incomplete. This sample has roughly 230,000 clones, with around 83% found just once. The sample consisted of peripheral blood. The chain uses TRBV13 and TRBJ2-1; 8 bases match TRBD2. The clonotype comes from a man in his forties or fifties with active or convalescent COVID-19. The CDR3 coding sequence is TGTGCCACTAAATCCGGGGGGGGCCGGTACAATGAGCAGTTCTTC. Encoded protein: CATKSGGGRYNEQFF.